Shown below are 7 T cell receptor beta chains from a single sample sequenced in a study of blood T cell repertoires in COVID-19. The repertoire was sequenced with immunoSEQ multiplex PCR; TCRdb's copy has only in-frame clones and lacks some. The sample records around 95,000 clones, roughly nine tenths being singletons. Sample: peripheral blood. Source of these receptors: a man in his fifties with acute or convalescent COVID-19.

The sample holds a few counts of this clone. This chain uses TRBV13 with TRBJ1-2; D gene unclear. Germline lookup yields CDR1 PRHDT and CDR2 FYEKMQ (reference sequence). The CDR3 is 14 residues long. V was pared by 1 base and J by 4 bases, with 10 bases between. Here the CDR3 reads CASSLEGGSYGYTF. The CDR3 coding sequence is TGTGCCAGCAGCTTAGAAGGAGGCAGCTATGGCTACACCTTC.

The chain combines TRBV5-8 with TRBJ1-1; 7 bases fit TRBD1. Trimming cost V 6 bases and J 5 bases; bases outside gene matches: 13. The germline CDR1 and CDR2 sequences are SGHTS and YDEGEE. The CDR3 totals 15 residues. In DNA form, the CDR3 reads TGTGCCAGCATCGACCGGGACAGAGGGAAAACTGAAGCTTTCTTT. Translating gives CASIDRDRGKTEAFF.

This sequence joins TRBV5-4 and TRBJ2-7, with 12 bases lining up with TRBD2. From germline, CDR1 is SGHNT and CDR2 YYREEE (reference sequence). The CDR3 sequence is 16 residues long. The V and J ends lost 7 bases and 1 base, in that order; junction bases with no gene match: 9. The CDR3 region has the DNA TGTGCCAGCCCCCCTCTAGCGGGAGGGCCGTCCTACGAGCAGTACTTC. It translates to CASPPLAGGPSYEQYF.

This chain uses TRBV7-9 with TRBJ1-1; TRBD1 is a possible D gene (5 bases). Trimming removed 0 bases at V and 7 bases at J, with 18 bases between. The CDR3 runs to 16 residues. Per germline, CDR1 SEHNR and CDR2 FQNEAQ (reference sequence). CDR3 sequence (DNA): TGTGCCAGCAGCTTAGCAGGGGCCCTACGCAGACGTGAAGCTTTCTTT. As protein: CASSLAGALRRREAFF.

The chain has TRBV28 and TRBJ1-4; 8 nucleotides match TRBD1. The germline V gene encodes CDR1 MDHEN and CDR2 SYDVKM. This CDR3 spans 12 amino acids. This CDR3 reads CAEGQVGEKLFF. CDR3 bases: TGTGCAGAGGGACAGGTGGGAGAAAAACTGTTTTTT.

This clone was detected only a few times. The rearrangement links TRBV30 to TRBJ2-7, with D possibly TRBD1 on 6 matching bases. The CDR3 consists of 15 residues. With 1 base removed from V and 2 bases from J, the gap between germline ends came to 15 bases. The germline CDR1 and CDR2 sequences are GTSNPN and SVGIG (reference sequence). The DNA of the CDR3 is TGTGCCTGGAGTGGGTTAAGACAGGCCACCTACGAGCAGTACTTC. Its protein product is CAWSGLRQATYEQYF.

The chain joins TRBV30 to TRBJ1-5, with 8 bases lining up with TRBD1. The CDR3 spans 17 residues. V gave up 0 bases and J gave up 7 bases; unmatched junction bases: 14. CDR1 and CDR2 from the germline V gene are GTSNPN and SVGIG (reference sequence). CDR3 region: CAWSVQGALLHGQPQHF. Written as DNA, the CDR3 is TGTGCCTGGAGTGTTCAGGGGGCCTTACTCCACGGCCAGCCCCAGCATTTT. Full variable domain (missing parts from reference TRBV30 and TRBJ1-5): SQTIHQWPATLVQPVGSPLSLECTVEGTSNPNLYWYRQAAGRGLQLLFYSVGIGQISSEVPQNLSASRPQDRQFILSSKKLLLSDSGFYLCAWSVQGALLHGQPQHFGDGTRLSIL.